This TCR beta chain was sequenced in a study of blood T cells in healthy people across ages. A J-beta primer mix and a sample-barcoded 5' primer were used in a second PCR of about 7 to 12 cycles. Every cDNA molecule bore a tag from a template-switch adaptor containing 12 random nucleotides. TCRdb called the 5' RACE reads again in MiXCR, with one record for every CDR3 protein. Counted here are approximately 850,000 distinct CDR3 sequences, approximately 44% occurring once; the ten biggest clones make up roughly 19%. Study results and caveats: Across the age range, TCR beta diversity per million T cells fell in a roughly linear way.

The CDR3 is made up of 14 amino acids. In germline, CDR1 is SGHRS, CDR2 YFSETQ. Points on this clonotype: Antigen: not known. The junction departs from the called germline gene at one end, perhaps through a read error.

Donors gave around 10 milliliters of peripheral blood apiece. Extraction yielded at least 6 micrograms of total RNA per sample. The specimen sequenced was blood. This TCR was sampled from a man in his fifties or sixties in good health. V gene TRBV5-1 combines with J gene TRBJ2-5; D is uncertain. The CDR3 DNA reads as TGCGCCAGCAGCTTGGGTGGATACCAAGCGACCCAGTACTTC. Its translation: CASSLGGYQATQYF.